Listed here are 24 T cell receptor beta chains from one sample, sequenced in a study of shared T cell receptors in the human thymus. Repertoires were generated with immunoSEQ multiplex PCR, while TCRdb's copy carries only in-frame clones and drops some. The table has almost 550,000 clones, around 78% seen once; the top ten hold roughly 0.013%. This sample also appeared in a second study, on human thymus T cells.

The material sequenced was thymocytes. These receptors were taken from a boy in the first two years of life with a congenital heart defect.

The J gene is TRBJ2-7, the V gene TRBV5-1; TRBD2 agrees at 11 bases. J gave up 1 base and V 1 base, and 7 bases lay outside the gene matches. The CDR3 has 17 residues. The V gene's germline CDR1 is SGHRS and CDR2 YFSETQ. The chain's CDR3 is CASSLHLLAGVSYEQYF. The CDR3 nucleotides read TGCGCCAGCAGCTTGCATCTACTAGCGGGAGTTTCCTACGAGCAGTACTTC.

The CDR3 region is CASSRGQARYGYTF. In nucleotides, the CDR3 is TGTGCCAGCAGCCGAGGACAGGCCCGCTATGGCTACACCTTC. The rearrangement links TRBV2 to TRBJ1-2, with 7 positions matching TRBD1. Germline V gene sequence: CDR1 SNHLY, CDR2 FYNNEI. The CDR3 runs to 14 residues. With V trimmed by 6 bases and J by 4 bases, 8 bases remained unmatched.

The CDR3 sequence is CASKRGDRGSEQYF. CDR3 sequence (DNA): TGTGCCAGCAAAAGGGGGGACAGGGGTAGCGAGCAGTACTTC. V usage is TRBV9 and J usage is TRBJ2-7; TRBD1 aligns across 10 bases. V was pared by 6 bases and J by 6 bases, with 9 bases of the junction left unmatched. The CDR3 consists of 14 residues. Germline values: CDR1 SGDLS, CDR2 YYNGEE.

V is TRBV18 and J is TRBJ2-7; 9 bases are a match to TRBD2. In germline, CDR1 is KGHSH, CDR2 LQKENI. J lost 2 bases, V lost 1 base, and 9 bases had no gene match. The CDR3 contains 17 residues. The CDR3 nucleotides are TGTGCCAGCTCACCACGGTCCCTAGCGGGGTTCCCCTACGAGCAGTACTTC. Amino acid sequence: CASSPRSLAGFPYEQYF.

The chain employs TRBV4-2 and TRBJ2-3; 8 positions match TRBD1. Germline assignment: CDR1 LGHNA and CDR2 YNFKEQ. With V trimmed by 6 bases and J by 1 base, 3 bases remained unmatched. This CDR3 comprises 14 residues. CDR3 residues: CASRAGGRTDTQYF. The CDR3 region has the DNA TGTGCCAGCAGGGCAGGGGGCCGCACAGATACGCAGTATTTT.

The gene calls are TRBV14 and TRBJ1-2; 7 nucleotides agree with TRBD1. This CDR3 spans 15 amino acids. CDR1 is SGHDN, CDR2 FVKESK, per germline. V lost 4 bases and J lost 3; bases outside the gene matches: 8. The CDR3 DNA is TGTGCCAGCAGCCCTATTGACAGGGCGGACTATGGCTACACCTTC. It yields the protein CASSPIDRADYGYTF.

The chain recombines TRBV5-4 with TRBJ2-1; 9 nucleotides line up with TRBD2. Germline assignment: CDR1 SGHNT and CDR2 YYREEE (reference sequence). V shed 2 bases and J 4 bases; nucleotides not matched to a gene: 7. This CDR3 comprises 16 residues. CDR3 bases: TGTGCCAGCAGCTTTCCCAGCGGGAGGAGGTACAATGAGCAGTTCTTC. It yields the protein CASSFPSGRRYNEQFF. Drawing the rest from reference TRBV5-4 and TRBJ2-1, the complete variable domain is ETGVTQSPTHLIKTRGQQVTLRCSSQSGHNTVSWYQQALGQGPQFIFQYYREEENGRGNFPPRFSGLQFPNYSSELNVNALELDDSALYLCASSFPSGRRYNEQFFGPGTRLTVL.

This clone appeared a single time. The CDR3 region is CASHSEAKETQYF. CDR3 in DNA: TGTGCCAGCCATAGTGAGGCCAAAGAGACCCAGTACTTC. J is TRBJ2-5 and V is TRBV28; no firm D call. The V end lost 8 bases, the J end lost 3 bases, and 13 bases lay between the germline ends. Germline lookup yields CDR1 MDHEN and CDR2 SYDVKM. This CDR3 has 13 amino acids.

The J gene is TRBJ2-2, the V gene TRBV7-2; D is unresolved. Germline V lookup: CDR1 SGHTA, CDR2 FQGNSA. The ends were cut back, 1 base at V and 3 bases at J, with 12 bases in the middle. The CDR3 extends over 16 amino acids. CDR3 in amino acids: CASSLGLRGDTGELFF. CDR3 coding DNA: TGTGCCAGCAGCTTAGGGCTTCGCGGCGACACCGGGGAGCTGTTTTTT.

The chain joins TRBV27 to TRBJ1-5, with 8 bases identical to TRBD1. The junction had 3 bases not matched to a gene; V was cut back by 6 bases and J by 2 bases. The CDR3 loop spans 14 amino acids. The V gene's germline CDR1 is MNHEY and CDR2 SMNVEV (reference sequence). CDR3 amino acids: CASSRGQGNQPQHF. CDR3 DNA: TGTGCCAGCAGCCGGGGACAGGGCAATCAGCCCCAGCATTTT.

The chain employs TRBV6-5 and TRBJ2-1; possibly TRBD1 for D (6 bases). Germline CDR1 MNHEY, CDR2 SVGAGI. The CDR3 is 16 amino acids. Trimming cost V 3 bases and J 2 bases, with 14 bases left between them. CDR3 sequence reads: CASSYYNRDTYNEQFF. CDR3 nucleotide sequence: TGTGCCAGCAGTTATTACAACCGGGACACCTACAATGAGCAGTTCTTC.

This clone was counted only a few times. At one boundary the junction diverges from the germline segment, which might be a read error. V and J are TRBV11-2 and TRBJ2-5; D is unresolved. Per germline, CDR1 SGHAT and CDR2 FQNNGV. The CDR3 totals 12 residues. The CDR3 reads CASTLRQETQYF. CDR3 bases: TGTGCCAGCACCTTACGCCAAGAGACCCAGTACTTC.

The rearrangement joins TRBV14 to TRBJ2-7, with 8 bases lining up with TRBD2. Germline V gene lookup returns CDR1 SGHDN and CDR2 FVKESK. With V trimmed by 1 base and J by 7 bases, 9 bases remained unmatched. CDR3 length equals 15 residues. The CDR3 is CASSQAPGGPREQYF. Here the CDR3 DNA reads TGTGCCAGCAGCCAAGCCCCGGGAGGGCCGCGAGAGCAGTACTTC.

This clone was detected a few times. The V call is TRBV19, the J call TRBJ2-1; 7 nucleotides agree with TRBD2. Germline V lookup: CDR1 LNHDA, CDR2 SQIVND (reference sequence). The CDR3 covers 17 residues. V lost 7 bases and J lost 4; bases outside the gene matches: 16. The CDR3 bases are TGTGCCAGTATCGATACCGGGGGGAGGGAACCTTACAATGAGCAGTTCTTC. This sequence encodes CASIDTGGREPYNEQFF.

This clone occurred a few times. This likely comes from a read error, as the CDR3 has no conserved phenylalanine or tryptophan at its end. No DNA is shown, since the ends of the CDR3 on it are uncertain; the CDR3 is the one TCRdb lists. The chain recombines TRBV20-1 with TRBJ1-1. The CDR3 is made up of 9 amino acids, end residues included. CDR1 and CDR2 from the germline V gene are DFQATT and SNEGSKA (reference sequence). The CDR3 region is CSASTEVII.

The V gene is TRBV5-1, the J gene TRBJ2-3; TRBD2 aligns across 12 bases. Germline CDR1 and CDR2: SGHRS and YFSETQ. V lost 4 bases, J lost 3 bases, and 6 bases stayed unmatched. The CDR3 is made up of 16 amino acids. The DNA for the CDR3 is TGCGCCAGCAGCCCCCGGACTAGCGGGAAGACAGATACGCAGTATTTT. This encodes CASSPRTSGKTDTQYF.

The gene calls are TRBV4-3 and TRBJ1-2, with D unresolved. V was pared by 3 bases and J by 5 bases, with 16 bases between. The CDR3 totals 15 residues. The germline gives CDR1 LGHNA, CDR2 YSLEER. The CDR3 sequence is CASSQLTQGGYGYTF. The CDR3 nucleotides read TGCGCCAGCAGCCAGTTGACTCAAGGAGGATATGGCTACACCTTC.

The rearrangement joins TRBV28 to TRBJ1-5, with TRBD1 matching over 9 bases. The CDR3 extends over 15 amino acids. Trimming cost V 2 bases and J 7 bases; bases outside gene matches: 6. Per germline, CDR1 MDHEN and CDR2 SYDVKM. The CDR3 is CASSLGGGQGQPQHF. CDR3 bases: TGTGCCAGCAGTTTAGGGGGCGGACAGGGGCAGCCCCAGCATTTT.

This sequence joins TRBV2 and TRBJ2-7; D might be TRBD1 (6 bases). The CDR3 length is 13 residues. Germline-derived CDR1 and CDR2 are SNHLY and FYNNEI. V was shortened by 3 bases and J by 3 bases, with 9 bases between the two germline ends. CDR3 loop: CASSEAGVYEQYF. CDR3 nucleotide sequence: TGTGCCAGCAGTGAGGCAGGGGTCTACGAGCAGTACTTC.

The chain carries TRBV15 and TRBJ2-2, with a weak D call TRBD1 (5 bases). V was pared by 1 base and J by 6 bases, with 12 bases between. CDR3 size: 15 residues. The germline gives CDR1 LNHNV, CDR2 YYDKDF (reference sequence). CDR3 sequence reads: CATSRAQGGAGELFF. The DNA for the CDR3 is TGTGCCACCAGCAGAGCGCAGGGTGGAGCCGGGGAGCTGTTTTTT.

This clone was observed a handful of times. The V gene is TRBV9, the J gene TRBJ2-4; TRBD2 agrees at 10 bases. V shed 3 bases, J shed 8 bases, and the junction held 14 bases outside the gene matches. CDR1 is SGDLS, CDR2 YYNGEE, per germline. This CDR3 has 17 amino acids. As DNA, the CDR3 is TGTGCCAGCAGCGACAGACTAGCGGGCACGGAAGGAGACATTCAGTACTTC. Translating it yields CASSDRLAGTEGDIQYF.

This clone was seen a single time. This chain joins TRBV7-9 and TRBJ1-3, with TRBD1 matching over 8 bases. The germline CDR1 and CDR2 sequences are SEHNR and FQNEAQ (reference sequence). V was clipped by 4 bases and J by 4 bases; unmatched bases: 12. CDR3 size: 17 residues. CDR3 bases: TGTGCCAGCAGCTCGTCGTACAGGGGGACGCGAGGAAACACCATATATTTT. Amino acid sequence: CASSSSYRGTRGNTIYF. The full variable domain, in which reference TRBV7-9 and TRBJ1-3 provide the parts outside the CDR3, is DTGVSQNPRHKITKRGQNVTFRCDPISEHNRLYWYRQTLGQGPEFLTYFQNEAQLEKSRLLSDRFSAERPKGSFSTLEIQRTEQGDSAMYLCASSSSYRGTRGNTIYFGEGSWLTVV.

V usage is TRBV6-1 and J usage is TRBJ1-5, with TRBD1 identical over 8 bases. V lost 6 bases, J lost 8 bases, and 6 bases stayed unmatched. The CDR3 runs to 13 residues. Germline V CDR1 and CDR2: MNHNS, SASEGT. CDR3 sequence: CASRNRGTEPQHF. CDR3 coding DNA: TGTGCCAGCAGGAACAGGGGGACGGAGCCCCAGCATTTT.

This clone was detected only a few times. As DNA, the CDR3 is TGTGCCAGCAGCTTGGCGGGAAGTCCAGATACGCAGTATTTT. This sequence encodes CASSLAGSPDTQYF. V gene TRBV7-9 combines with J gene TRBJ2-3; TRBD2 might be the D (6 bases). The CDR3 contains 14 residues. Trimming took off 3 bases at V and 4 bases at J, with 11 bases between the two ends. The germline gives CDR1 SEHNR, CDR2 FQNEAQ (reference sequence).